These T cell receptor beta chains were read from a single sample in a study of cytomegalovirus exposure and HLA in healthy donors. Measured with immunoSEQ multiplex PCR; TCRdb has only the in-frame clones, and not every one. The sample includes around 100,000 clones, roughly 80% of them seen just once. Sequenced: PBMCs. The receptors come from a middle-aged man in good health and CMV-seronegative. Each CDR3 is given with its conserved first and last residue. A D gene is named only where the DNA matches it firmly. Rows give clone size only sometimes, using once, few, many, or a class for an expanded clone.

>TRBV19|few|TRBJ1-1|TRBD1
TGTGCCAGTACCGGGACAGGGGCATCCTTCACTGAAGCTTTCTTT
CASTGTGASFTEAFF
>TRBV6-6|.|TRBJ2-7|TRBD2
TGTGCCAGCAGGTCTAGCGGTGCCTACGAGCAGTACTTC
CASRSSGAYEQYF
>TRBV7-9|.|TRBJ2-1|.
TGTGCCAGCAGCTTAGTCTTTCCGGGCTACAATGAGCAGTTCTTC
CASSLVFPGYNEQFF
>TRBV5-4|.|TRBJ2-2|.
TGTGCCAGCAGCTTGGGCGCCGGGGAGCTGTTTTTT
CASSLGAGELFF
>TRBV7-9|.|TRBJ2-6|.
TGTGCCAGCAGCTTAGCAGGGGCAGGGGCCAACGTCCTGACTTTC
CASSLAGAGANVLTF
>TRBV5-4|.|TRBJ2-1|TRBD2
TGTGCCAGCAGCCTACCTCAGCGGGGGGGCAATGAGCAGTTCTTC
CASSLPQRGGNEQFF
>TRBV30|.|TRBJ1-2|TRBD1
TGTGCCTCCGAGGACAGGGACGGCTACACCTTC
CASEDRDGYTF
>TRBV7-7|.|TRBJ2-6|TRBD2
TGTGCTAGCAGCTTTAGGGAGGGGTCTGGGGCCAACGTCCTGACTTTC
CASSFREGSGANVLTF
>TRBV9|.|TRBJ2-5|.
TGTGCCAGCAGCGTAGGGGCAAACAGCGGGGAGACCCAGTACTTC
CASSVGANSGETQYF
>TRBV28|.|TRBJ1-4|.
TGTGCCAGCAGAGAGGGGGGGACTAATGAAAAACTGTTTTTT
CASREGGTNEKLFF
>TRBV7-9|.|TRBJ2-1|.
TGTGCCAGCAGCCACTTGGCCGGGGAGCAGTTCTTC
CASSHLAGEQFF
>TRBV2|.|TRBJ1-1|.
TGTGCCAGCAGCGAGGAAACTGAAGCTTCCTTT
CASSEETEASF
>TRBV5-4|.|TRBJ1-2|.
TGTGCCAGCAGCGCGGACAGTACCTATGGCTACACCTTC
CASSADSTYGYTF
>TRBV28|.|TRBJ1-1|.
TGTGCCAGCAGCCTCCCGCGAGGGGGGGGAACTGAAGCTTTCTTT
CASSLPRGGGTEAFF
>TRBV19|.|TRBJ1-5|TRBD1
TGTGCCAGTAGTCCAGGACAGGGGCACTCCAATCAGCCCCAGCATTTT
CASSPGQGHSNQPQHF
>TRBV5-5|.|TRBJ2-5|.
TGTGCCAGCTTCCCCGCCCAGGGCTCACAAGAGACCCAGTACTTC
CASFPAQGSQETQYF
>TRBV5-5|.|TRBJ1-2|.
TGTGCCAGCAGCTTGGACAATGCATGGCTCTGGGCTGGCTACACCTTC
CASSLDNAWLWAGYTF
>TRBV9|.|TRBJ2-1|.
TGTGCCAGCAGCAGGGACTTTGAGCAGTTCTTC
CASSRDFEQFF
>TRBV4-1|.|TRBJ1-1|TRBD1
TGCGCCAGCAGCCAGAATCCGGGACAGCCGAACACTGAAGCTTTCTTT
CASSQNPGQPNTEAFF
>TRBV9|once|TRBJ1-4|.
TGTGCCAGCAGCGTAGGCAGGGGAGCAACTAATGAAAAACTGTTTTTT
CASSVGRGATNEKLFF
>TRBV7-9|.|TRBJ2-5|.
TGTGCCAGCAGCCCCGCCCGTGCGAGCTTGGAGACCCAGTACTTC
CASSPARASLETQYF
>TRBV30|.|TRBJ1-2|.
TGTGCCTGGAGTATTGCGGGGGCGAGCTATGGCTACACCTTC
CAWSIAGASYGYTF
>TRBV5-1|.|TRBJ2-5|.
TGCGCCAGCAAGCTTCAAGTATCGGAAGAGACCCAGTACTTC
CASKLQVSEETQYF
>TRBV5-4|few|TRBJ1-2|TRBD1
TGTGCCAGCACCCTCGTTGAGAGACAGGGAGATGGCTACACCTTC
CASTLVERQGDGYTF
>TRBV7-2|.|TRBJ1-2|.
TGTGCCAGCAGCTTAGGGGGGCAGGGATCGGACTATGGCTACACCTTC
CASSLGGQGSDYGYTF
>TRBV25-1|few|TRBJ1-2|TRBD1
TGTGCCAGCAGTACTGGGACAGGGTTAAAGGATGGCTACACCTTC
CASSTGTGLKDGYTF
>TRBV5-1|few|TRBJ1-5|TRBD1
TGCGCCAGCAGCTTGGGGACAGGGGATCAGCCCCAGCATTTT
CASSLGTGDQPQHF
>TRBV10-2|.|TRBJ1-3|TRBD1
TGCGCCAGCAGTTCGACAGGGGGCCCTTTCTCTGGAAACACCATATATTTT
CASSSTGGPFSGNTIYF
>TRBV10-3|.|TRBJ1-3|TRBD1
TGTGCCATCGGACGGGACAGGGGCTCGGGAAACACCATATATTTT
CAIGRDRGSGNTIYF
>TRBV30|.|TRBJ1-2|TRBD1
TGTGCCTGGACCGGGACAGCCTATGGCTACACCTTC
CAWTGTAYGYTF
>TRBV18|.|TRBJ2-6|TRBD1
TGTGCCAGCTCACAAGACAGGGTTGGGGCCAACGTCCTGACTTTC
CASSQDRVGANVLTF
>TRBV6-5|once|TRBJ1-5|.
TGTGCCAGCAGTGGCGGGATGGGCAATCAGCCCCAGCATTTT
CASSGGMGNQPQHF
>TRBV13|.|TRBJ2-3|TRBD1
TGTGCCAGCAGCCCCCGGGACAGAAGTACAGATACGCAGTATTTT
CASSPRDRSTDTQYF
>TRBV7-9|.|TRBJ2-1|TRBD2
TGTGCCAGAGGGGGACTAGCGGGGGACCCTTACAATGAGCAGTTCTTC
CARGGLAGDPYNEQFF
>TRBV28|.|TRBJ1-1|.
TGTGCCAGCAGTTTGGGTGACAGAGCTGAAGCTTTCTTT
CASSLGDRAEAFF
>TRBV19|.|TRBJ1-4|.
TGTGCCAGTAGTCCTCCTGGACAGCCAACTAATGAAAAACTGTTTTTT
CASSPPGQPTNEKLFF
>TRBV7-2|.|TRBJ2-3|.
TGTGCCAGCAGGTTGAGCGGTGGTGATACGCAGTATTTT
CASRLSGGDTQYF
>TRBV11-2|.|TRBJ2-2|.
TGTGCCAGCAGCTTACAGGGGACCGGGGAGCTGTTTTTT
CASSLQGTGELFF
>TRBV11-3|few|TRBJ2-6|.
TGTGCCAGCAGCTTCTCACTCGGTCGGGGAGGGGCCAACGTCCTGACTTTC
CASSFSLGRGGANVLTF